The TCR beta chain under discussion was sequenced for a study of blood T cell repertoires in COVID-19 (dated by TCRdb to the early 2020s). Regarding the study in general: The collaborator samples originated in the United States, Italy and Spain and spanned the acute and convalescent phases of COVID-19. The material from the prospective study consisted of cDNA or gDNA derived from T cells, B-cell-depleted T cells, or PBMCs. Deeply sampled blood TCRbeta repertoires from subjects exposed to, actively infected with, or recovered from COVID-19 were included in the dataset. The repertoires were released in a freely available public database meant as a resource for research on the immune response to SARS-CoV-2. Samples were obtained from the ongoing ImmuneRACE study (first 160 participants) and from some 1,200 subjects provided by 6 global collaborators. A de-identified subject ID, COVID-19 status, age in years and sex were almost always included in the sample metadata. Where available, HLA class I and class II types were obtained from metadata supplied by the sample provider rather than from assay-based typing.

Concerning this clone: This clone's antigen is unknown. Base quality data are lacking; no much larger clone is found one base away.

The immunoSEQ Assay, a bias-controlled multiplex PCR, was used to amplify TCRbeta CDR3 regions from genomic DNA. Per the source publication's procedure: Nucleated cell counts per sample were estimated from amplification of reference gene primers within the assay. Sequence reads were collapsed and filtered to measure the absolute abundance of every unique TCRbeta CDR3 rearrangement. Productive Simpson clonality was computed per sample as the square root of Simpson's diversity index over productive rearrangements. TCRdb limited this immuneACCESS table to in-frame rearrangements with V and J called. A share of clones is missing; checked studies link under half to unresolved V genes, and the rest is unexplained. The DNA gave D and trimming, while V, J and clone size come from that table. For this sample there are more than 250,000 clones; almost 90% appear just once. The top ten hold less than 2% of the sample.

What the authors observed across the whole study: The amount of clinical and demographic metadata varied by source and participant and was provided uncurated.

Participants in the prospective study were enrolled through a virtual design, were aged 18 to 89 years, and lived in roughly 26 United States geographic areas. Cohort assignment in the prospective study relied on participant-reported clinical history from a screening survey and a study questionnaire. In the prospective study, mobile phlebotomists collected whole blood, serum and a nasopharyngeal or oropharyngeal swab from each participant. Participants in the prospective study had the option to provide additional blood draws and questionnaires over a roughly two-month period. Before DNA extraction, prospective study blood samples were shipped either frozen or at room temperature. V ends up 4 bases short and J 6 bases short, with an unmatched junction base count of 3. Taken from the germline V gene (reference sequence), the CDR1 and CDR2 loops are LGHDT and YNNKEL. Measured from the cysteine to the phenylalanine, the CDR3 is 14 residues long. Here the CDR3 DNA is all that survives: 42 bases in frame from base 1.

The receptor's source is a woman aged 18-29 years with acute COVID-19. In this chain, TRBV3-1 (or the pseudogene TRBV3-2) is recombined with TRBJ1-6; 7 of the junction bases match TRBD1. Sequenced: PBMCs or T cells enriched from blood (not recorded which). CDR3 protein: CASSPRDSNSPLHF. The nucleotide sequence reads TGTGCCAGCAGCCCCCGGGACAGTAATTCACCCCTCCACTTT.